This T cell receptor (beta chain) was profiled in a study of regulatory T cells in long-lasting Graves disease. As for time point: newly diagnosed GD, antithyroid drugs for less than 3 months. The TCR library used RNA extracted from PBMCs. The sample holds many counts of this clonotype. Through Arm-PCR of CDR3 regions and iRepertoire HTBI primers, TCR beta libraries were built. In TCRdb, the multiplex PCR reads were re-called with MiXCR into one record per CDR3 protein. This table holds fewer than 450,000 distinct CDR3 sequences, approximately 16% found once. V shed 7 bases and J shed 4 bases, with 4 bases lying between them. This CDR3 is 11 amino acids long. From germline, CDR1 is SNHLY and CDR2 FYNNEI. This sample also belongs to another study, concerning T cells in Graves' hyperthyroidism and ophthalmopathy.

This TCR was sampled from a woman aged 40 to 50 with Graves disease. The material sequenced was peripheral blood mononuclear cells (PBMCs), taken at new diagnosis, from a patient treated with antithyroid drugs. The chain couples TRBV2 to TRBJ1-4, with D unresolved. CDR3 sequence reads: CASKGNEKLFF. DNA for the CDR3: TGTGCCAGCAAGGGTAATGAAAAACTGTTTTTT.